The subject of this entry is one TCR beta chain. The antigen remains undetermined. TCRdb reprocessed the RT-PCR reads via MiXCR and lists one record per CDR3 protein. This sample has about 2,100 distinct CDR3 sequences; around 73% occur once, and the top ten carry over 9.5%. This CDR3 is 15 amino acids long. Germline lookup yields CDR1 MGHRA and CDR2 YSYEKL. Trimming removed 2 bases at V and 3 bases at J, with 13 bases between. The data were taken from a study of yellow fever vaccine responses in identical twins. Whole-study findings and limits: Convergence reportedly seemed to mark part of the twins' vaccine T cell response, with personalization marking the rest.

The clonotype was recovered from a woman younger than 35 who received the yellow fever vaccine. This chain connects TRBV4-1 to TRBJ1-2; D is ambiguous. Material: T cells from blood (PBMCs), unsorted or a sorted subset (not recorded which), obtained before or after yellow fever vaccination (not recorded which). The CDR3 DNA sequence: TGCGCCAGCAGCCAACCCACAGTAAGCGACTATGGCTACACCTTC. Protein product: CASSQPTVSDYGYTF.